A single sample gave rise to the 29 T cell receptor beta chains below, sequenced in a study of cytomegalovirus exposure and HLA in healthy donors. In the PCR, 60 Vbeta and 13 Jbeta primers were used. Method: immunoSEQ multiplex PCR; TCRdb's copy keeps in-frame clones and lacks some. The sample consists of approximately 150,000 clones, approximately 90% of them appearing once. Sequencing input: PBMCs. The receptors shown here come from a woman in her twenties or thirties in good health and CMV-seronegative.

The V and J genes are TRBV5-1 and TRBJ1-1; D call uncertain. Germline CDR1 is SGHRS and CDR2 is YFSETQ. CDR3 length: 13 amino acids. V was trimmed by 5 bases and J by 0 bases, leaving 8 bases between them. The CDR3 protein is CASRWAMNTEAFF. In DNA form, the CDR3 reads TGCGCCAGCAGGTGGGCTATGAACACTGAAGCTTTCTTT.

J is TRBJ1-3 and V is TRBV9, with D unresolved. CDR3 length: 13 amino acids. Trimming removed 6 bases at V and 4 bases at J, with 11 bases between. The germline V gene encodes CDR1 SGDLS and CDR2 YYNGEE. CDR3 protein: CASTPRSGNTIYF. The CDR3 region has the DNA TGTGCCAGCACCCCCAGGTCCGGAAACACCATATATTTT.

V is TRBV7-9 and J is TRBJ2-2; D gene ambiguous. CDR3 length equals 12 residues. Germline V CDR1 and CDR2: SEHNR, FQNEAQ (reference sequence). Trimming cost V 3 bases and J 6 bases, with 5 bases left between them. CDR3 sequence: CASSLGAGELFF. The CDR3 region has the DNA TGTGCCAGCAGCTTGGGCGCCGGGGAGCTGTTTTTT.

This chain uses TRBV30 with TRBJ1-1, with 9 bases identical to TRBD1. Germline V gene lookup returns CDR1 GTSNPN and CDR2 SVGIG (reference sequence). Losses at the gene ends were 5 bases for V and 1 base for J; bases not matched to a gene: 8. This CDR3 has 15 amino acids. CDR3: CAWEPAGQGNTEAFF. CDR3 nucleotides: TGTGCCTGGGAGCCCGCGGGACAGGGGAACACTGAAGCTTTCTTT.

The DNA of the CDR3 is TGTGCCAGCTCATTCAGCAGGGGACAAGAGACCCAGTACTTC. Its protein product is CASSFSRGQETQYF. The chain carries TRBV18 and TRBJ2-5, with D possibly being TRBD1 (6 bases). CDR1 KGHSH and CDR2 LQKENI come from the germline V gene. The CDR3 extends over 14 amino acids. The V and J ends lost 5 bases and 2 bases respectively, with 12 bases between them.

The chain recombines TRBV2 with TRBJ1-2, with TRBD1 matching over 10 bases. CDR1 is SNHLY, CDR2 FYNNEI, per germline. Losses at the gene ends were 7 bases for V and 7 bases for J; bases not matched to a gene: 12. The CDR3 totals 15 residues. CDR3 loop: CASTETGQGMAGYTF. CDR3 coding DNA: TGTGCCAGCACCGAAACGGGACAGGGGATGGCTGGCTACACCTTC. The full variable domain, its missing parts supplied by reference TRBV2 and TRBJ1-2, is EPEVTQTPSHQVTQMGQEVILRCVPISNHLYFYWYRQILGQKVEFLVSFYNNEISEKSEIFDDQFSVERPDGSNFTLKIRSTKLEDSAMYFCASTETGQGMAGYTFGSGTRLTVV.

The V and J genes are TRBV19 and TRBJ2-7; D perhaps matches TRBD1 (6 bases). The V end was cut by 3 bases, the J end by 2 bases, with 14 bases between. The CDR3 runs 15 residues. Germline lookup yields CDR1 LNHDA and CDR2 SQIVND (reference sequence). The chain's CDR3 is CASSISGPGAYEQYF. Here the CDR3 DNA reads TGTGCCAGTAGTATTAGTGGGCCAGGGGCCTACGAGCAGTACTTC.

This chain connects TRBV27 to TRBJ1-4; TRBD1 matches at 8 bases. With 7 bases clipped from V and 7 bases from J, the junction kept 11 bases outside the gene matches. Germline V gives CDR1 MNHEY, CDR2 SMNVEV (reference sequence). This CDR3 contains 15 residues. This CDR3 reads CASTTQGARSEKLFF. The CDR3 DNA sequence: TGTGCCAGCACTACTCAGGGGGCGAGGAGTGAAAAACTGTTTTTT.

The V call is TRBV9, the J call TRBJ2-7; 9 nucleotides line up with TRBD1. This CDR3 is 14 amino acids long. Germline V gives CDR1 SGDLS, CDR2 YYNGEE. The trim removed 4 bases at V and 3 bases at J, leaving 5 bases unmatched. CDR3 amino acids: CASSLRDRDYEQYF. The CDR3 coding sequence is TGTGCCAGCAGCCTCCGGGACAGGGACTACGAGCAGTACTTC.

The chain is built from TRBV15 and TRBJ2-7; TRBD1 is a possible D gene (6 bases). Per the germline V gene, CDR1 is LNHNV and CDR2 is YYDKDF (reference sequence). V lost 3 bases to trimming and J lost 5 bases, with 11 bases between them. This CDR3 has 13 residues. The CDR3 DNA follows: TGTGCCACCAGCAGGCAGGGGTGGGACGAGCAGTACTTC. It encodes CATSRQGWDEQYF. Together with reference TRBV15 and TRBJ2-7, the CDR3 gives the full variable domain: DAMVIQNPRYQVTQFGKPVTLSCSQTLNHNVMYWYQQKSSQAPKLLFHYYDKDFNNEADTPDNFQSRRPNTSFCFLDIRSPGLGDTAMYLCATSRQGWDEQYFGPGTRLTVT.

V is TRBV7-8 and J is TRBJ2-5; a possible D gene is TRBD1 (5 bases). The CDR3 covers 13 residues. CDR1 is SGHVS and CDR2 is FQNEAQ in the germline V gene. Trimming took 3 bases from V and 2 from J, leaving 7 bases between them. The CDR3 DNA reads TGTGCCAGCAGCTTTGACAGACAAGAGACCCAGTACTTC. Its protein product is CASSFDRQETQYF.

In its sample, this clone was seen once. CDR3 region: CASRKQGPATNEKLFF. In DNA, the CDR3 is TGTGCCAGCAGGAAACAGGGGCCAGCAACTAATGAAAAACTGTTTTTT. V is TRBV27 and J is TRBJ1-4; 7 nucleotides line up with TRBD1. The germline V gene encodes CDR1 MNHEY and CDR2 SMNVEV (reference sequence). This CDR3 is built from 16 residues. V lost 6 bases to trimming and J lost 0 bases; unmatched junction nucleotides: 7. Full variable domain (missing parts from reference TRBV27 and TRBJ1-4): EAQVTQNPRYLITVTGKKLTVTCSQNMNHEYMSWYRQDPGLGLRQIYYSMNVEVTDKGDVPEGYKVSRKEKRNFPLILESPSPNQTSLYFCASRKQGPATNEKLFFGSGTQLSVL.

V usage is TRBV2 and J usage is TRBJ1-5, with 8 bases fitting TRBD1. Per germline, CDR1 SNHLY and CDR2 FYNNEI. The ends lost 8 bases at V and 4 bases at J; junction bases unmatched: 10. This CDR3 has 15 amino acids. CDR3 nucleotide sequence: TGTGCCAGCCGACAGGGGCGTACCATTAATCAGCCCCAGCATTTT. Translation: CASRQGRTINQPQHF.

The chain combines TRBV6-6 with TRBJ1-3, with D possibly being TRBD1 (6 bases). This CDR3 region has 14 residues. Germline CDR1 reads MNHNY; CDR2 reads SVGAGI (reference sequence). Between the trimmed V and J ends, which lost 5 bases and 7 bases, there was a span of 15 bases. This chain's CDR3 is CASSDTGIGNTIYF. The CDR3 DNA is TGTGCCAGCAGTGACACAGGGATCGGGAACACCATATATTTT.

In DNA, the CDR3 is TGTGCCTGGAGTGAAGCGGGACGGCAGCCCCAGCATTTT. Its protein product is CAWSEAGRQPQHF. The J gene is TRBJ1-5, the V gene TRBV30, with D perhaps TRBD1 (5 bases). V lost 1 base and J lost 7, with 11 bases in between. In germline, CDR1 is GTSNPN, CDR2 SVGIG (reference sequence). The CDR3 is 13 amino acids.

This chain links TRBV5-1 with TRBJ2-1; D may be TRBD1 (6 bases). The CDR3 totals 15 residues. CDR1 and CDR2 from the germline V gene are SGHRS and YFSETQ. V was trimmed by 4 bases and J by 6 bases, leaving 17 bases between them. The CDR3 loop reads CASSRPQGQSNEQFF. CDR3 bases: TGCGCCAGCAGCCGCCCTCAGGGGCAGAGCAATGAGCAGTTCTTC.

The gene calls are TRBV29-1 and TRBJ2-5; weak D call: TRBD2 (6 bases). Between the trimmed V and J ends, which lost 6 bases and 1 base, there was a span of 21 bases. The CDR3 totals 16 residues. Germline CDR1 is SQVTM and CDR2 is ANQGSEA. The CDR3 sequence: CSVVGGVGRGQETQYF. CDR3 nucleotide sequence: TGCAGCGTCGTGGGGGGTGTGGGTAGGGGCCAAGAGACCCAGTACTTC.

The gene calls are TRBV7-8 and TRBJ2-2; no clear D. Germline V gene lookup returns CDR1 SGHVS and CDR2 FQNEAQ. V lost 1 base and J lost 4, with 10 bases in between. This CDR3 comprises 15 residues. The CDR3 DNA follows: TGTGCCAGCAGCTTAGTAGCTACTGGCACCGGGGAGCTGTTTTTT. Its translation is CASSLVATGTGELFF. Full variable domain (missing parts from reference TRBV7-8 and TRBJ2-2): GAGVSQSPRYKVAKRGQDVALRCDPISGHVSLFWYQQALGQGPEFLTYFQNEAQLDKSGLPSDRFFAERPEGSVSTLKIQRTQQEDSAVYLCASSLVATGTGELFFGEGSRLTVL.

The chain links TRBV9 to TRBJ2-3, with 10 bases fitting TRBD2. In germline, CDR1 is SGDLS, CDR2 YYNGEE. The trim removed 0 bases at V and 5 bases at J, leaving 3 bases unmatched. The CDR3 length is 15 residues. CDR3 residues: CASSVVSGRLDTQYF. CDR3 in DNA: TGTGCCAGCAGCGTAGTTAGCGGGAGGTTAGATACGCAGTATTTT.

The CDR3 protein is CASKSASKGNEQFF. The CDR3 DNA reads as TGTGCCAGCAAGTCGGCTAGCAAGGGCAATGAGCAGTTCTTC. The chain links TRBV9 to TRBJ2-1, with D maybe TRBD2 (5 bases). With 6 bases removed from V and 6 bases from J, the gap between germline ends came to 16 bases. The CDR3 is 14 residues long. Per germline, CDR1 SGDLS and CDR2 YYNGEE.

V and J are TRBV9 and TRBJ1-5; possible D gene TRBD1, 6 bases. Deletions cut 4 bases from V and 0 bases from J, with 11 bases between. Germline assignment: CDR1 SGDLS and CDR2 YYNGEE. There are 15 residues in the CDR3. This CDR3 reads CASSPTGYSNQPQHF. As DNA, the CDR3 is TGTGCCAGCAGCCCCACAGGGTATAGCAATCAGCCCCAGCATTTT. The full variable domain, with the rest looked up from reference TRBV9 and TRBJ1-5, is DSGVTQTPKHLITATGQRVTLRCSPRSGDLSVYWYQQSLDQGLQFLIQYYNGEERAKGNILERFSAQQFPDLHSELNLSSLELGDSALYFCASSPTGYSNQPQHFGDGTRLSIL.

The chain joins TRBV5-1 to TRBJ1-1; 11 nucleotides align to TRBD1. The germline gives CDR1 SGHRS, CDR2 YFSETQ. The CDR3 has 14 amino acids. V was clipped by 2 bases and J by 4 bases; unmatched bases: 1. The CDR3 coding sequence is TGCGCCAGCAGCTTTGGGACAGGGGGCACTGAAGCTTTCTTT. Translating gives CASSFGTGGTEAFF.

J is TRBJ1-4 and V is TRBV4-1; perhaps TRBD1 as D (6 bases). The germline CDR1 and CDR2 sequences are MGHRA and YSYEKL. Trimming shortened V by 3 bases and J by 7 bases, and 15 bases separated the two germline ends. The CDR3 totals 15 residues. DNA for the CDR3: TGCGCCAGCAGCCAGGCTACTGCGGGGGCTGAAAAACTGTTTTTT. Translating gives CASSQATAGAEKLFF.

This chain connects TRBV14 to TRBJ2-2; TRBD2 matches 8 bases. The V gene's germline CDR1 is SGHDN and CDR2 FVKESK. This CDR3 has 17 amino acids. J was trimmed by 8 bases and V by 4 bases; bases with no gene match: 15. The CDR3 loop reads CASSPLGAGARWGELFF. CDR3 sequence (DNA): TGTGCCAGCAGCCCCCTCGGAGCGGGGGCCAGATGGGGGGAGCTGTTTTTT.

The CDR3 DNA is TGTGCCAGCAGTGAAGCGGTTGACAGGCCCCTGTGGGGGCAGTACTTC. This gives the protein CASSEAVDRPLWGQYF. The V gene is TRBV6-1, the J gene TRBJ2-5, with D tentatively TRBD1 (6 bases). Germline V gives CDR1 MNHNS, CDR2 SASEGT. The ends were cut back, 0 bases at V and 11 bases at J, with 22 bases in the middle. The CDR3 length is 16 residues.

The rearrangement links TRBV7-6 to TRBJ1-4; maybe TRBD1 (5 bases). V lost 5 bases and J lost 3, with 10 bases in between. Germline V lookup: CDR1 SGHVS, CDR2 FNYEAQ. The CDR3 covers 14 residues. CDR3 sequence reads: CASSRQHANEKLFF. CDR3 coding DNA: TGTGCCAGCAGCCGACAGCACGCTAATGAAAAACTGTTTTTT.

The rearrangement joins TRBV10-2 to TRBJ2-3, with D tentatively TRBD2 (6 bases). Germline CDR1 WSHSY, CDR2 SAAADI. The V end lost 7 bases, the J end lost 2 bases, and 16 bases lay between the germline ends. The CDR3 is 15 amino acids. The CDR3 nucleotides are TGCGCCAGCAAGGCGGCGGGAAGTCCCACAGATACGCAGTATTTT. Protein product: CASKAAGSPTDTQYF.

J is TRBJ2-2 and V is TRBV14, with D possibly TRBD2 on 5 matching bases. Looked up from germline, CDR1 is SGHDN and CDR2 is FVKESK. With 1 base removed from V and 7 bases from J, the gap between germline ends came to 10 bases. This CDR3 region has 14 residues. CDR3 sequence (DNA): TGTGCCAGCAGCCAAGCACTAGTGTACGGGGAGCTGTTTTTT. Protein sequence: CASSQALVYGELFF.

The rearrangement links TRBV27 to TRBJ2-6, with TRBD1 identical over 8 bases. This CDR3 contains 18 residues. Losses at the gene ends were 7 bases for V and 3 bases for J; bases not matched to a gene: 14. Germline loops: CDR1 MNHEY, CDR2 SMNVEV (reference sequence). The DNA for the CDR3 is TGTGCCAGCATGGACCCCGGGACAGGCCCTATTGGGGCCAACGTCCTGACTTTC. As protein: CASMDPGTGPIGANVLTF.